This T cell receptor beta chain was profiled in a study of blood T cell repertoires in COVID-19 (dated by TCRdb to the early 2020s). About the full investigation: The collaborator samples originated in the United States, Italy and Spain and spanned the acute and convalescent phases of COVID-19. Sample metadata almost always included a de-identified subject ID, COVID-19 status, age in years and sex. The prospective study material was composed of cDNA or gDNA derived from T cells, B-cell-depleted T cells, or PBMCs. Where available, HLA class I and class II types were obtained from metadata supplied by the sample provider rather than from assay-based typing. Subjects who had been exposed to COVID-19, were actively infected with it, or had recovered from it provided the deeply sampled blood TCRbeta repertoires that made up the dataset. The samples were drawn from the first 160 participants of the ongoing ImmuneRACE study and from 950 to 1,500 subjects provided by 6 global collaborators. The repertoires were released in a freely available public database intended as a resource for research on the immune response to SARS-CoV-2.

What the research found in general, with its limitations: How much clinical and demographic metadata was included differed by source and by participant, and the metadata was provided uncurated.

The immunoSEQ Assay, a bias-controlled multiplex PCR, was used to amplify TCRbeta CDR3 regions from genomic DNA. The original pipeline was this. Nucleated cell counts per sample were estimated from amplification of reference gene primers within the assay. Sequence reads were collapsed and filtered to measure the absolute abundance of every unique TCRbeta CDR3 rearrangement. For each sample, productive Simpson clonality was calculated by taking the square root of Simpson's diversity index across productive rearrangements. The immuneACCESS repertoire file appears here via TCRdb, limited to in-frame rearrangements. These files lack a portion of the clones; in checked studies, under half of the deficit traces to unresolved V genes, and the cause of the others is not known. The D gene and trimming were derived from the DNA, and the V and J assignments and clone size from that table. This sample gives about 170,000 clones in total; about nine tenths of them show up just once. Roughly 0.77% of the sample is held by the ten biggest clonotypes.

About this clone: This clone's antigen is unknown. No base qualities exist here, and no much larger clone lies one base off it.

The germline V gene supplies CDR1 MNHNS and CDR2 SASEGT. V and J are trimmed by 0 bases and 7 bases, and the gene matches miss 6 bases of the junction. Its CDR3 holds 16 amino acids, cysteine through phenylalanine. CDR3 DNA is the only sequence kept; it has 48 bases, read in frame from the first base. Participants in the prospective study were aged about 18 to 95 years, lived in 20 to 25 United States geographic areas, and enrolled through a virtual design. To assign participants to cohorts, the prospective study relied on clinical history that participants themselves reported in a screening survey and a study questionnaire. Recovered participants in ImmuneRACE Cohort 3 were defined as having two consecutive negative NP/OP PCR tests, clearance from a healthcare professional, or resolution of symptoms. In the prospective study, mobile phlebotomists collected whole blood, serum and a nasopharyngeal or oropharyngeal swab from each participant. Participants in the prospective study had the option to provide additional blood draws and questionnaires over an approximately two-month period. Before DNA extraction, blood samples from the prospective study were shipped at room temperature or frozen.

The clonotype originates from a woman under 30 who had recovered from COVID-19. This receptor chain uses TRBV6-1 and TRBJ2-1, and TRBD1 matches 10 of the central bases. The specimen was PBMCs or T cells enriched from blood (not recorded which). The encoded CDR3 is CASSEAPGQGRNEQFF. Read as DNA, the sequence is TGTGCCAGCAGTGAAGCCCCGGGACAGGGGAGAAATGAGCAGTTCTTC.